Following are 24 T cell receptor beta chains from one sample sequenced in a study of blood T cell repertoires in COVID-19. Assay: immunoSEQ multiplex PCR; the TCRdb copy retains only in-frame clones and omits some. The sample shows some 55,000 clones, around 87% of them seen only once. The sequenced sample consisted of peripheral blood. Receptors were obtained from a man between 60 and 70 years old with acute or convalescent COVID-19.

The chain combines TRBV14 with TRBJ2-5; D ambiguous. Germline V gene sequence: CDR1 SGHDN, CDR2 FVKESK. This CDR3 is 14 amino acids long. V lost 0 bases and J lost 6, with 11 bases in between. In nucleotides, the CDR3 is TGTGCCAGCAGCCAAGATACTTTATTAAAGACCCAGTACTTC. This encodes CASSQDTLLKTQYF.

The V gene is TRBV28, the J gene TRBJ2-5; 7 bases are a match to TRBD2. The ends lost 2 bases at V and 6 bases at J; junction bases unmatched: 12. The CDR3 covers 16 residues. The germline gives CDR1 MDHEN, CDR2 SYDVKM. Written as DNA, the CDR3 is TGTGCCAGCAGTTTAACGGGGGGAATACCCACTCAGACCCAGTACTTC. Translation: CASSLTGGIPTQTQYF.

The V gene is TRBV5-3, the J gene TRBJ1-5, with 7 bases aligning to TRBD1. TRBV5-3 is an ORF; its function is uncertain. The CDR3 consists of 16 residues. V gave up 4 bases and J gave up 4 bases; unmatched junction bases: 11. The CDR3 loop is CARSPEPGQRNQPQHF. The CDR3 region has the DNA TGTGCCAGAAGCCCCGAACCGGGACAGAGAAATCAGCCCCAGCATTTT.

The chain recombines TRBV27 with TRBJ2-1, with a possible D match to TRBD1 (6 bases). Germline lookup yields CDR1 MNHEY and CDR2 SMNVEV (reference sequence). The V and J ends lost 5 bases and 2 bases respectively, with 13 bases between them. The CDR3 totals 15 residues. This chain's CDR3 is CASSSRGYTYNEQFF. In DNA, the CDR3 is TGTGCCAGCAGTAGCAGGGGATACACCTACAATGAGCAGTTCTTC.

This clone was seen a handful of times. The rearrangement joins TRBV7-8 to TRBJ2-1, with 9 bases aligning to TRBD2. The CDR3 is made up of 16 amino acids. Germline trimming cut 3 bases from V and 6 bases from J; bases unmatched to any gene: 9. Germline V gene sequence: CDR1 SGHVS, CDR2 FQNEAQ. The CDR3 nucleotides are TGTGCCAGCAGCTTTACCTTAGCGGGGGCCCCCAATGAGCAGTTCTTC. It translates to CASSFTLAGAPNEQFF.

This clone was detected only once. V and J are TRBV11-2 and TRBJ2-1, with TRBD1 identical over 9 bases. The J segment lost 4 bases and the V segment lost 3 bases, leaving 4 bases of the junction unmatched. The CDR3 is 15 residues long. Germline V lookup: CDR1 SGHAT, CDR2 FQNNGV. The CDR3 nucleotides are TGTGCCAGCAGCTTTGGGACAGGGTCTTACAATGAGCAGTTCTTC. Translation: CASSFGTGSYNEQFF.

This chain joins TRBV30 and TRBJ2-7; 10 bases fit TRBD2. This CDR3 spans 13 amino acids. CDR1 and CDR2 (germline): GTSNPN, SVGIG (reference sequence). V gave up 8 bases and J gave up 0 bases; unmatched junction bases: 4. The DNA of the CDR3 is TGTGCCCGCAGCGGGGGGGCCTCCTACGAGCAGTACTTC. The encoded protein is CARSGGASYEQYF.

The chain links TRBV6-2 or TRBV6-3 to TRBJ2-3; D gene unclear. Germline CDR1 and CDR2: MNHEY and SVGEGT. The CDR3 totals 16 residues. Trimming stripped 2 bases from V and 2 bases from J, with 14 bases between. The CDR3 nucleotides read TGTGCCAGCAGTTACAACCCTTCCTCTAACACAGATACGCAGTATTTT. It encodes CASSYNPSSNTDTQYF.

The chain uses TRBV4-3 and TRBJ2-2, with TRBD1 matching over 7 bases. Trimming took 0 bases from V and 1 from J; bases not matched to a gene: 2. There are 16 residues in the CDR3. Per germline, CDR1 LGHNA and CDR2 YSLEER. The CDR3 region has the DNA TGCGCCAGCAGCCAAGATCAGGGGGTGAACACCGGGGAGCTGTTTTTT. Its protein product is CASSQDQGVNTGELFF.

Concerning this clone itself: This sample includes further DNA sequences coding for the same CDR3. This rearrangement joins TRBV30 to TRBJ1-5; D remains unclear. The V gene's germline CDR1 is GTSNPN and CDR2 SVGIG (reference sequence). There are 13 residues in the CDR3. V lost 0 bases and J lost 4, with 7 bases in between. The CDR3 region is CAWSVRENQPQHF. CDR3 coding DNA: TGTGCCTGGAGTGTTCGGGAAAATCAGCCCCAGCATTTT.

The chain has TRBV5-4 and TRBJ1-4, with a weak D call TRBD1 (5 bases). This CDR3 has 18 residues. V lost 0 bases and J lost 4, with 19 bases in between. Germline V gene lookup returns CDR1 SGHNT and CDR2 YYREEE (reference sequence). The CDR3, as DNA: TGTGCCAGCAGCTTGGCCGGGGGAGGGGCGTTCGGTAATGAAAAACTGTTTTTT. Translating it yields CASSLAGGGAFGNEKLFF.

This clone appeared a single time. The rearrangement uses TRBV7-9 and TRBJ2-1, with 7 bases matching TRBD2. V was pared by 3 bases and J by 4 bases, with 9 bases of the junction left unmatched. Germline CDR1 SEHNR, CDR2 FQNEAQ (reference sequence). The CDR3 runs to 16 residues. The CDR3 DNA sequence: TGTGCCAGCAGCTTTGGAATAGCGGGTTTATACAATGAGCAGTTCTTC. This translates into CASSFGIAGLYNEQFF.

This clone has only a few counts. V is TRBV6-5 and J is TRBJ2-7; D not certain. Germline V gives CDR1 MNHEY, CDR2 SVGAGI. V was cut by 6 bases and J by 2 bases, with 14 bases left in between. This CDR3 is built from 14 residues. CDR3 coding DNA: TGTGCCAGCAGCATGGTGGTTAGAACCTACGAGCAGTACTTC. Translated: CASSMVVRTYEQYF.

The chain employs TRBV7-2 and TRBJ1-1, with a tentative D call TRBD1 (6 bases). V dropped 0 bases and J dropped 9 bases, with 11 bases sitting between them. Germline loops: CDR1 SGHTA, CDR2 FQGNSA. The CDR3 contains 13 residues. In DNA form, the CDR3 reads TGTGCCAGCAGCTTAGCGCGCCAGGGGCAAGCTTTCTTT. It translates to CASSLARQGQAFF.

This sequence joins TRBV24-1 and TRBJ2-5, with TRBD1 identical over 11 bases. The CDR3 extends over 17 amino acids. The trim removed 5 bases at V and 2 bases at J, leaving 9 bases unmatched. The germline CDR1 and CDR2 sequences are KGHDR and SFDVKD. CDR3 bases: TGTGCCACCAGTGGAGTGGGGACAGGGGGATATCAAGAGACCCAGTACTTC. As protein: CATSGVGTGGYQETQYF.

This clone was seen just once. This chain uses TRBV5-1 with TRBJ2-2; TRBD1 matches 7 bases. The CDR3 contains 15 residues. Germline V lookup: CDR1 SGHRS, CDR2 YFSETQ. V shed 4 bases, J shed 5 bases, and the junction held 8 bases outside the gene matches. CDR3 in amino acids: CASSEGQLGTGELFF. CDR3 DNA: TGCGCCAGCAGCGAGGGACAGCTAGGGACCGGGGAGCTGTTTTTT.

This clone was detected only once. V usage is TRBV19 and J usage is TRBJ1-1, with TRBD1 matching 8 bases. Unmatched junction bases numbered 13, after V lost 2 bases and J lost 5 bases. This CDR3 has 17 amino acids. CDR1 is LNHDA and CDR2 is SQIVND in the germline V gene (reference sequence). CDR3 nucleotides: TGTGCCAGTAGTATAATAGGGCAGGGGGCGCGGTGGACTGAAGCTTTCTTT. Its protein is CASSIIGQGARWTEAFF.

V is TRBV4-3 and J is TRBJ2-1, with D maybe TRBD2 (7 bases). CDR3 length equals 16 residues. Between the trimmed V and J ends, which lost 2 bases and 7 bases, there was a span of 18 bases. Germline V lookup: CDR1 LGHNA, CDR2 YSLEER. CDR3 in amino acids: CASSQFQGRGGNEQFF. The CDR3 nucleotides are TGCGCCAGCAGCCAATTCCAGGGTAGGGGGGGGAATGAGCAGTTCTTC.

The chain has TRBV19 and TRBJ1-1; maybe TRBD1 (6 bases). The CDR3 is 13 residues long. Deletions cut 7 bases from V and 0 bases from J, with 9 bases between. Germline CDR1 is LNHDA and CDR2 is SQIVND (reference sequence). DNA for the CDR3: TGTGCCAGTAAGGACAGTATGAACACTGAAGCTTTCTTT. Translated, it gives CASKDSMNTEAFF.

This clone has just one count. The V gene is TRBV6-5, the J gene TRBJ1-1; D perhaps matches TRBD1 (5 bases). The CDR3 sequence is 12 residues long. The V gene lost 5 bases and the J gene lost 13 bases, with 17 bases spanning the gap. Germline-derived CDR1 and CDR2 are MNHEY and SVGAGI. The CDR3 nucleotides read TGTGCCAGCAGTCGGGACTTTCCGGACGATTTCTTT. This sequence encodes CASSRDFPDDFF.

V is TRBV6-2 or TRBV6-3 and J is TRBJ2-7; D not certain. The germline V gene has CDR1 MNHEY and CDR2 SVGEGT. The V gene lost 5 bases and the J gene lost 5 bases, with 13 bases spanning the gap. The CDR3 is 13 amino acids. The CDR3, as DNA: TGTGCCAGCAGTCAGCCCGACACGAACGAGCAGTACTTC. It is translated as CASSQPDTNEQYF.

The chain joins TRBV6-1 to TRBJ1-1, with 8 bases aligning to TRBD1. The ends lost 3 bases at V and 4 bases at J; junction bases unmatched: 13. This CDR3 is 17 amino acids long. Germline V gives CDR1 MNHNS, CDR2 SASEGT. The CDR3 protein is CASSDRSDRVTTTEAFF. Here the CDR3 DNA reads TGTGCCAGCAGTGACCGATCGGACAGGGTAACGACCACTGAAGCTTTCTTT.

In this sample, this clone turned up a few times. The CDR3 protein is CASSVSVNEQFF. The CDR3 nucleotides are TGTGCCAGCAGTGTCTCGGTTAATGAGCAGTTCTTC. The rearrangement joins TRBV6-2 or TRBV6-3 to TRBJ2-1; D call uncertain. Germline assignment: CDR1 MNHEY and CDR2 SVGEGT. The V end was cut by 5 bases, the J end by 7 bases, with 9 bases between. The CDR3 consists of 12 residues.

This chain uses TRBV30 with TRBJ2-5; 13 bases map to TRBD2. There are 14 residues in the CDR3. CDR1 and CDR2 (germline): GTSNPN, SVGIG (reference sequence). Trimming at V came to 2 bases and at J to 5 bases, leaving 2 bases not matched to a gene. CDR3 bases: TGTGCCTGGAGTCAACTAGCGGGGGGGGAGACCCAGTACTTC. Its protein product is CAWSQLAGGETQYF.